The 15 T cell receptor beta chains below all came from one sample that was sequenced in a study of shared clonotypes between healthy human individuals. Sequencing used immunoSEQ multiplex PCR; TCRdb keeps in-frame clones, though not all of them. The sample shows approximately 510,000 clones, 79% of them seen only once. What was sequenced was PBMCs. These receptors originate from a woman aged 40 to 55 in good health. Some clones in this sample may be carry-over from other donors' samples.

The V call is TRBV28, the J call TRBJ1-1; 7 positions agree with TRBD1. V shed 1 base, J shed 7 bases, and the junction held 3 bases outside the gene matches. This CDR3 is 13 amino acids long. Germline CDR1 MDHEN, CDR2 SYDVKM. CDR3 coding DNA: TGTGCCAGCAGTTTATTTAACAGGGGTGAAGCTTTCTTT. Its protein product is CASSLFNRGEAFF.

This clone was detected once. The chain has TRBV4-3 and TRBJ1-3; a weak D match, TRBD1 (5 bases). Germline-derived CDR1 and CDR2 are LGHNA and YSLEER. The CDR3 length is 14 residues. Trimming took off 4 bases at V and 0 bases at J, with 7 bases between the two ends. This chain's CDR3 is CASSLQGSGNTIYF. The CDR3 DNA reads TGCGCCAGCAGCCTCCAGGGCTCTGGAAACACCATATATTTT.

Remarks on this clone: Other DNA sequences from this sample encode an identical CDR3 as well. The CDR3 coding sequence is TGTGCCAGCAGCCCACAGGGTGGAAAGACCCAGTACTTC. It is translated as CASSPQGGKTQYF. This chain uses TRBV7-9 with TRBJ2-5; weak D call: TRBD1 (6 bases). From germline, CDR1 is SEHNR and CDR2 FQNEAQ (reference sequence). The CDR3 is made up of 13 amino acids. V was clipped by 5 bases and J by 6 bases, with 13 bases between them.

This clone was picked up many times. The V call is TRBV6-4, the J call TRBJ2-1; 8 bases line up with TRBD2. Per germline, CDR1 MRHNA and CDR2 SNTAGT. This CDR3 comprises 15 residues. V gave up 4 bases and J gave up 4 bases; unmatched junction bases: 6. The CDR3 is CASSGREDGYNEQFF. CDR3 sequence (DNA): TGTGCCAGCAGTGGGCGGGAGGATGGTTACAATGAGCAGTTCTTC.

The chain couples TRBV14 to TRBJ2-1; tentatively, D is TRBD1 or TRBD2 (5 bases each). The germline V and J ends were trimmed by 4 bases and 4 bases, with 14 bases remaining between them. The CDR3 totals 15 residues. The germline gives CDR1 SGHDN, CDR2 FVKESK. CDR3 in amino acids: CASSLPGTPYNEQFF. The CDR3 coding sequence is TGTGCCAGCAGCCTTCCCGGGACCCCATACAATGAGCAGTTCTTC.

In regard to this clone: The sample carries other DNA sequences with the same CDR3. V is TRBV25-1 and J is TRBJ2-7; no reliable D call. This CDR3 has 11 amino acids. Per the germline V gene, CDR1 is MGHDK and CDR2 is SYGVNS. V lost 9 bases and J 0 bases, leaving 6 bases between the germline ends. In DNA, the CDR3 is TGTGCCAGTTCCCCCTCCTACGAGCAGTACTTC. This codes for CASSPSYEQYF.

This chain joins TRBV7-2 and TRBJ1-1; D not resolved. V was shortened by 6 bases and J by 1 base, with 12 bases between the two germline ends. This CDR3 is 14 amino acids long. Germline V CDR1 and CDR2: SGHTA, FQGNSA. The CDR3 sequence: CASSYSPGNTEAFF. The DNA of the CDR3 is TGTGCCAGCAGTTATTCCCCAGGGAACACTGAAGCTTTCTTT.

The chain recombines TRBV2 with TRBJ2-5; no clear D gene. Germline CDR1 SNHLY, CDR2 FYNNEI. The CDR3 spans 13 residues. V was shortened by 5 bases and J by 5 bases, with 12 bases between the two germline ends. In nucleotides, the CDR3 is TGTGCCAGCAGTCGCGGCGGACGGGAGACCCAGTACTTC. Amino acids: CASSRGGRETQYF.

The V and J genes are TRBV5-4 and TRBJ1-2; D possibly corresponds to TRBD1 (6 bases). The CDR3 covers 13 residues. Germline CDR1 reads SGHNT; CDR2 reads YYREEE (reference sequence). Trimming removed 4 bases from V and 4 bases from J, with 11 bases in between. Here the CDR3 reads CASSAQGTYGYTF. CDR3 DNA sequence: TGTGCCAGCAGCGCACAGGGTACCTATGGCTACACCTTC. The full variable domain, its missing parts supplied by reference TRBV5-4 and TRBJ1-2, is ETGVTQSPTHLIKTRGQQVTLRCSSQSGHNTVSWYQQALGQGPQFIFQYYREEENGRGNFPPRFSGLQFPNYSSELNVNALELDDSALYLCASSAQGTYGYTFGSGTRLTVV.

V is TRBV5-6 and J is TRBJ1-1, with D perhaps TRBD1 (5 bases). The CDR3 covers 14 residues. Per the germline V gene, CDR1 is SGHDT and CDR2 is YYEEEE. The V end was cut by 5 bases, the J end by 2 bases, with 13 bases between. The CDR3 bases are TGTGCCAGCAGACCGGGACGGGGAAACACTGAAGCTTTCTTT. Amino acid sequence: CASRPGRGNTEAFF.

V usage is TRBV19 and J usage is TRBJ2-1, with unresolved D. CDR1 and CDR2 from the germline V gene are LNHDA and SQIVND (reference sequence). The CDR3 has 14 residues. Between the trimmed V and J ends, which lost 3 bases and 2 bases, there was a span of 8 bases. The CDR3 coding sequence is TGTGCCAGTAGTATGCGAACTGCCTACAATGAGCAGTTCTTC. This encodes CASSMRTAYNEQFF.

The rearrangement joins TRBV7-2 to TRBJ2-2, with D perhaps matching TRBD2 (5 bases). The V gene's germline CDR1 is SGHTA and CDR2 FQGNSA. V lost 5 bases to trimming and J lost 3 bases, with 13 bases between them. The CDR3 runs to 15 residues. The CDR3 coding sequence is TGTGCCAGCAGCCCAAGCTTTAGCGACACCGGGGAGCTGTTTTTT. Translated, it gives CASSPSFSDTGELFF.

The chain couples TRBV5-1 to TRBJ1-2; the D is unclear. This CDR3 has 15 residues. Trimming took off 4 bases at V and 4 bases at J, with 17 bases between the two ends. Germline V lookup: CDR1 SGHRS, CDR2 YFSETQ. CDR3 in DNA: TGCGCCAGCAGCCCCACCGAGGGCAGACTCTATGGCTACACCTTC. Its protein is CASSPTEGRLYGYTF.

The chain carries TRBV5-1 and TRBJ2-3, with D unclear. CDR1 and CDR2 from the germline V gene are SGHRS and YFSETQ. There are 15 residues in the CDR3. V lost 0 bases to trimming and J lost 0 bases, with 8 bases between them. The CDR3 nucleotides are TGCGCCAGCAGCTTGGGCAGACCTAGCACAGATACGCAGTATTTT. Amino acid sequence: CASSLGRPSTDTQYF.

The CDR3 loop is CSLGQGYGYTF. CDR3 coding DNA: TGCAGCCTCGGACAGGGCTATGGCTACACCTTC. The rearrangement uses TRBV20-1 and TRBJ1-2; 8 bases are a match to TRBD1. The CDR3 consists of 11 residues. Looked up from germline, CDR1 is DFQATT and CDR2 is SNEGSKA (reference sequence).